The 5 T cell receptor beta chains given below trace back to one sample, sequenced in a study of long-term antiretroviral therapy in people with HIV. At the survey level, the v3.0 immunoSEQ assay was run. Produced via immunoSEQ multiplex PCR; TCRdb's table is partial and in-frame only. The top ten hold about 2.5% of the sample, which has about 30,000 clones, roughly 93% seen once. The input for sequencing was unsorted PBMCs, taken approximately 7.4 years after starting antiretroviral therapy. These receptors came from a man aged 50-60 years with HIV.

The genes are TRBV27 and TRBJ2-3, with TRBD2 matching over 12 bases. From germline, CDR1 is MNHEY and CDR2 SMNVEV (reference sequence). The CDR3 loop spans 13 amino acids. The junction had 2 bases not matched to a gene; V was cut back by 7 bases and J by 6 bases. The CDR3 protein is CASKLAGGDTQYF. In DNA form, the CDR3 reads TGTGCCAGCAAACTAGCGGGGGGTGATACGCAGTATTTT.

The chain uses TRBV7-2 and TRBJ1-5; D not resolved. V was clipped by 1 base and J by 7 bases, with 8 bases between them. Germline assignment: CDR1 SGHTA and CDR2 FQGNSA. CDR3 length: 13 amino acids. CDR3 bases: TGTGCCAGCAGCTTAGGGTCCTCCCAGCCCCAGCATTTT. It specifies CASSLGSSQPQHF.

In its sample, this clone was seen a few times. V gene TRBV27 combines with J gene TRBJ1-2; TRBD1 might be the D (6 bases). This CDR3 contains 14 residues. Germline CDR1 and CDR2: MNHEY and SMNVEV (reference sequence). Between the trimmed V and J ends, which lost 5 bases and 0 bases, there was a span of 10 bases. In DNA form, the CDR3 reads TGTGCCAGCAGTGACAGGCCAGCTAACTATGGCTACACCTTC. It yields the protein CASSDRPANYGYTF.

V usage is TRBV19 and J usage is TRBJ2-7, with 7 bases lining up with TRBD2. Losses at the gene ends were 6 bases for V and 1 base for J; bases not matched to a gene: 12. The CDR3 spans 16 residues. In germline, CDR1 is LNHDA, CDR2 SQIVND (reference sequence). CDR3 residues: CASRNQRDGDSYEQYF. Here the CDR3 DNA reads TGTGCCAGTAGAAACCAGCGGGACGGCGATTCCTACGAGCAGTACTTC.

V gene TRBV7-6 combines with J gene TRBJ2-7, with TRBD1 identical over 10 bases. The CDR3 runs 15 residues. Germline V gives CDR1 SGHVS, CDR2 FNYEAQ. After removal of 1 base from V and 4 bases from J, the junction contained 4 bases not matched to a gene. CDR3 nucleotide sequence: TGTGCCAGCAGCTTAGGACAGGGGGCTGCGTACGAGCAGTACTTC. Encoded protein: CASSLGQGAAYEQYF.